The entry below describes one TCR beta chain. The sample comes from a study of T-cell reconstitution after alpha-beta-depleted transplantation in children. Trimming removed 11 bases from V and 3 bases from J, with 11 bases in between. From germline, CDR1 is MNHEY and CDR2 SVGEGT. The CDR3 is 11 residues long. Library preparation (for TCRbeta) was performed with unique molecular identifiers. One entry per CDR3 protein, called by TCRdb with MiXCR from the PCR reads. This table has over 400,000 distinct CDR3 sequences, around 12% appearing once. The source of this sequence is a human donor who donated a stem cell graft to a child with combined immunodeficiency. J is TRBJ2-7 and V is TRBV6-2 or TRBV6-3, with D maybe TRBD2 (5 bases). The source was PBMCs from the stem cell graft donor, collected from the stem cell graft. CDR3 sequence reads: CAGGSIYEQYF. CDR3 nucleotides: TGTGCCGGAGGTTCGATCTACGAGCAGTACTTC.